Presented here are 28 T cell receptor beta chains from one specimen sequenced in a study of T cells after yellow fever vaccination. TCRdb ran MiXCR on the 5' RACE reads and lists one entry per CDR3 protein. This table has 500,000 to 700,000 distinct CDR3 sequences, 15% to 20% appearing once. Material: PBMCs, obtained 15 days after the yellow fever booster vaccination. These receptors were taken from a man in his thirties or forties who received the YFV17D yellow fever vaccine.

The rearrangement links TRBV12-3 or TRBV12-4 to TRBJ2-1, with D perhaps TRBD1 (5 bases). This CDR3 has 14 amino acids. Trimming removed 7 bases at V and 5 bases at J, with 15 bases between. In DNA, the CDR3 is TGTGCCAGCATGAGCTTAGGGGTAAACAATGAGCAGTTCTTC. As protein: CASMSLGVNNEQFF.

This chain links TRBV12-3 or TRBV12-4 with TRBJ2-5; 12 nucleotides match TRBD2. J lost 3 bases, V lost 4 bases, and 9 bases had no gene match. The CDR3 loop spans 17 amino acids. As DNA, the CDR3 is TGTGCCAGCAGTTGGACACAAACTAGCGGGGGGAAAGAGACCCAGTACTTC. It yields the protein CASSWTQTSGGKETQYF.

This sequence joins TRBV7-2 and TRBJ1-4, with D possibly being TRBD1 (6 bases). Trimming removed 5 bases from V and 0 bases from J, with 13 bases in between. CDR3 size: 16 residues. Germline-derived CDR1 and CDR2 are SGHTA and FQGNSA. The chain's CDR3 is CASSQGHTTTNEKLFF. For the CDR3, the DNA is TGTGCCAGCAGCCAGGGACATACGACAACTAATGAAAAACTGTTTTTT.

This sequence joins TRBV10-3 and TRBJ2-1, with a possible D match to TRBD2 (5 bases). The germline CDR1 and CDR2 sequences are ENHRY and SYGVKD. CDR3 length: 13 residues. Trimming removed 10 bases at V and 3 bases at J, with 13 bases between. In DNA, the CDR3 is TGTGCCACCACGGACTCCAACTACAATGAGCAGTTCTTC. Its protein product is CATTDSNYNEQFF.

This clonotype occurred a few times. J is TRBJ1-1 and V is TRBV5-1, with 9 bases identical to TRBD1. This CDR3 is 16 amino acids long. Germline CDR1 reads SGHRS; CDR2 reads YFSETQ. Trimming cost V 0 bases and J 2 bases; bases outside gene matches: 5. As DNA, the CDR3 is TGCGCCAGCAGCTTGGGTGGGACAGGGAGTAACACTGAAGCTTTCTTT. It is translated as CASSLGGTGSNTEAFF.

The chain uses TRBV3-1 and TRBJ1-2, with 7 nucleotides matching TRBD1. Trimming cost V 0 bases and J 7 bases; bases outside gene matches: 5. The CDR3 runs to 14 residues. CDR1 and CDR2 from the germline V gene are LGHDT and YNNKEL (reference sequence). The CDR3 DNA follows: TGTGCCAGCAGCCAAGATACGGGACAGCTTGGCTACACCTTC. Translated: CASSQDTGQLGYTF.

The chain uses TRBV7-9 and TRBJ2-1; D uncertain. CDR1 and CDR2 from the germline V gene are SEHNR and FQNEAQ (reference sequence). Trimming stripped 7 bases from V and 7 bases from J, with 11 bases between. The CDR3 contains 12 residues. The CDR3 loop reads CASTGPGNEQFF. CDR3 nucleotide sequence: TGTGCCAGCACCGGCCCTGGGAATGAGCAGTTCTTC.

This clonotype was counted a few times. V gene TRBV12-3 or TRBV12-4 combines with J gene TRBJ2-5; weak D call: TRBD1 (6 bases). CDR3 size: 13 residues. V shed 5 bases and J shed 5 bases, with 12 bases lying between them. CDR3 nucleotides: TGTGCCAGCAGTCAACAGGGCTTGGAGACCCAGTACTTC. Encoded protein: CASSQQGLETQYF.

The chain is built from TRBV30 and TRBJ1-2; 8 bases align to TRBD1. The CDR3 covers 12 residues. CDR1 is GTSNPN and CDR2 is SVGIG in the germline V gene (reference sequence). CDR3 bases: TGTGCGTTCGACAGGGGAGTCTATGGCTACACCTTC. It yields the protein CAFDRGVYGYTF.

This clonotype was recorded a few times. The chain recombines TRBV7-8 with TRBJ2-7; 9 bases align to TRBD2. The ends lost 5 bases at V and 5 bases at J; junction bases unmatched: 7. From germline, CDR1 is SGHVS and CDR2 FQNEAQ. CDR3 size: 14 residues. This CDR3 reads CASSPGTSIHEQYF. CDR3 DNA: TGTGCCAGCAGCCCCGGGACTAGCATCCACGAGCAGTACTTC.

The V gene is TRBV7-9, the J gene TRBJ2-1; maybe TRBD2 (5 bases). This CDR3 has 14 residues. Between the trimmed V and J ends, which lost 8 bases and 3 bases, there was a span of 14 bases. Germline CDR1 SEHNR, CDR2 FQNEAQ (reference sequence). The CDR3 DNA reads as TGTGCCAGCGGCGGAGGACGGGGCTACAATGAGCAGTTCTTC. This translates into CASGGGRGYNEQFF.

This sequence joins TRBV6-2 or TRBV6-3 and TRBJ2-1; 8 nucleotides agree with TRBD2. CDR1 is MNHEY and CDR2 is SVGEGT in the germline V gene. V lost 2 bases, J lost 4 bases, and 4 bases stayed unmatched. This CDR3 region has 15 residues. CDR3 amino acids: CASSYGGGTYNEQFF. CDR3 in DNA: TGTGCCAGCAGTTACGGCGGGGGGACATACAATGAGCAGTTCTTC.

The CDR3 loop is CAWSLGVVNYGYTF. In nucleotides, the CDR3 is TGTGCCTGGAGCTTGGGGGTAGTTAACTATGGCTACACCTTC. The gene calls are TRBV30 and TRBJ1-2, with a tentative D call TRBD1 (5 bases). With 3 bases removed from V and 1 base from J, the gap between germline ends came to 12 bases. This CDR3 has 14 residues. Germline CDR1 is GTSNPN and CDR2 is SVGIG (reference sequence).

The chain employs TRBV20-1 and TRBJ2-5, with D maybe TRBD2 (5 bases). Germline CDR1 and CDR2: DFQATT and SNEGSKA (reference sequence). The length of the CDR3 is 14 residues. V lost 0 bases and J 2 bases, leaving 10 bases between the germline ends. The CDR3 protein is CSARDGGRQETQYF. The CDR3 DNA reads as TGCAGTGCTAGAGATGGCGGGCGGCAAGAGACCCAGTACTTC.

The rearrangement links TRBV20-1 to TRBJ1-1; D unresolved. V shed 6 bases and J shed 0 bases, with 11 bases lying between them. The CDR3 runs to 13 residues. CDR1 is DFQATT, CDR2 SNEGSKA, per germline (reference sequence). The CDR3 sequence is CSAQPRMNTEAFF. The DNA of the CDR3 is TGCAGTGCCCAGCCACGGATGAACACTGAAGCTTTCTTT.

The CDR3 sequence is CASSQDRLLDKQETQYF. In DNA form, the CDR3 reads TGCGCCAGCAGCCAAGATAGACTACTCGACAAACAAGAGACCCAGTACTTC. The chain couples TRBV4-3 to TRBJ2-5; tentative D call: TRBD2 (5 bases). Trimming took 0 bases from V and 2 from J, leaving 16 bases between them. Germline loops: CDR1 LGHNA, CDR2 YSLEER. There are 17 residues in the CDR3.

This rearrangement joins TRBV18 to TRBJ2-1; D possibly corresponds to TRBD1 (6 bases). The CDR3 has 15 residues. Trimming left V 2 bases short and J 7 bases short, with 15 bases between. The V gene's germline CDR1 is KGHSH and CDR2 LQKENI. DNA for the CDR3: TGTGCCAGCTCACCATTTCGGACAGATTCGAATGAGCAGTTCTTC. Protein product: CASSPFRTDSNEQFF. The entire variable domain, with the rest obtained from reference TRBV18 and TRBJ2-1, is as follows: NAGVMQNPRHLVRRRGQEARLRCSPMKGHSHVYWYRQLPEEGLKFMVYLQKENIIDESGMPKERFSAEFPKEGPSILRIQQVVRGDSAAYFCASSPFRTDSNEQFFGPGTRLTVL.

This clonotype has only a few counts. This chain joins TRBV15 and TRBJ2-3; 9 bases are shared with TRBD1. V was clipped by 8 bases and J by 4 bases; unmatched bases: 4. This CDR3 spans 13 amino acids. Germline assignment: CDR1 LNHNV and CDR2 YYDKDF (reference sequence). The CDR3 DNA is TGTGCCACCGCACAGGGGGCGGCAGATACGCAGTATTTT. This encodes CATAQGAADTQYF.

As DNA, the CDR3 is TGCGCCAGCAGTGATAACAGGGGCCTTGGCTCCTACAATGAGCAGTTCTTC. Protein sequence: CASSDNRGLGSYNEQFF. V gene TRBV10-1 combines with J gene TRBJ2-1; 7 bases line up with TRBD1. The germline V gene encodes CDR1 WNHNN and CDR2 SYGVQD (reference sequence). Unmatched junction bases numbered 8, after V lost 3 bases and J lost 0 bases. The CDR3 runs 17 residues.

In its sample, this clonotype was seen a few times. The chain couples TRBV19 to TRBJ1-2, with 7 positions matching TRBD1. Germline trimming cut 4 bases from V and 8 bases from J; bases unmatched to any gene: 19. The CDR3 totals 17 residues. The germline V gene has CDR1 LNHDA and CDR2 SQIVND (reference sequence). CDR3 in DNA: TGTGCCAGTAGTAAACGACAGGGTGCCGCTACGCTGGCCGGCTACACCTTC. It codes for CASSKRQGAATLAGYTF.

This chain connects TRBV11-2 to TRBJ2-1; 10 positions agree with TRBD2. Germline trimming cut 3 bases from V and 2 bases from J; bases unmatched to any gene: 4. The CDR3 runs 16 residues. Per germline, CDR1 SGHAT and CDR2 FQNNGV. CDR3 bases: TGTGCCAGCAGCTTTGAAGGGACTAGCGCCTACAATGAGCAGTTCTTC. The encoded protein is CASSFEGTSAYNEQFF. Supplemented by reference TRBV11-2 and TRBJ2-1, the full variable domain reads EAGVAQSPRYKIIEKRQSVAFWCNPISGHATLYWYQQILGQGPKLLIQFQNNGVVDDSQLPKDRFSAERLKGVDSTLKIQPAKLEDSAVYLCASSFEGTSAYNEQFFGPGTRLTVL.

The V and J genes are TRBV20-1 and TRBJ2-3, with D perhaps given as TRBD1 or TRBD2 (5 bases each). Trimming took off 0 bases at V and 3 bases at J, with 22 bases between the two ends. From germline, CDR1 is DFQATT and CDR2 SNEGSKA (reference sequence). This CDR3 comprises 18 residues. The CDR3 loop is CSARDGDATRTRTDTQYF. For the CDR3, the DNA is TGCAGTGCTAGAGATGGGGACGCTACTCGAACACGGACAGATACGCAGTATTTT.

This clonotype was counted at least ten times. This chain uses TRBV12-3 or TRBV12-4 with TRBJ2-3; 8 nucleotides line up with TRBD2. After removal of 6 bases from V and 9 bases from J, the junction contained 5 bases not matched to a gene. The CDR3 has 12 residues. In nucleotides, the CDR3 is TGTGCCAGCAGCTCGCCGGGGGGGACGCAGTATTTT. It is translated as CASSSPGGTQYF.

The CDR3 is CASSLYTGNYGYTF. Written as DNA, the CDR3 is TGTGCCAGCAGTTTATATACAGGGAACTATGGCTACACCTTC. The rearrangement links TRBV28 to TRBJ1-2, with D possibly being TRBD1 (6 bases). Germline V gene lookup returns CDR1 MDHEN and CDR2 SYDVKM. Trimming cost V 1 base and J 2 bases, with 8 bases left between them. There are 14 residues in the CDR3.

This clonotype occurred a few times. The J gene is TRBJ2-3, the V gene TRBV4-1; the match to TRBD2 covers 11 bases. This CDR3 region has 16 residues. The V gene's germline CDR1 is MGHRA and CDR2 YSYEKL. After removal of 5 bases from V and 2 bases from J, the junction contained 6 bases not matched to a gene. In nucleotides, the CDR3 is TGCGCCAGCAGCTCTCCTAGCGGGAGGAACACAGATACGCAGTATTTT. It encodes CASSSPSGRNTDTQYF.

V is TRBV5-4 and J is TRBJ2-7; TRBD1 or TRBD2 may be the D gene (5 bases each). This CDR3 region has 16 residues. V lost 2 bases and J lost 0, with 15 bases in between. Germline assignment: CDR1 SGHNT and CDR2 YYREEE (reference sequence). DNA for the CDR3: TGTGCCAGCAGCTTCCGGGACCTCCCCGGCTCCTACGAGCAGTACTTC. It specifies CASSFRDLPGSYEQYF. The full variable domain, its missing parts supplied by reference TRBV5-4 and TRBJ2-7, is ETGVTQSPTHLIKTRGQQVTLRCSSQSGHNTVSWYQQALGQGPQFIFQYYREEENGRGNFPPRFSGLQFPNYSSELNVNALELDDSALYLCASSFRDLPGSYEQYFGPGTRLTVT.

This clonotype has more than one count but fewer than ten. The rearrangement joins TRBV7-2 to TRBJ2-3, with 9 bases that match TRBD2. Germline V CDR1 and CDR2: SGHTA, FQGNSA. J was trimmed by 3 bases and V by 8 bases; bases with no gene match: 9. CDR3 length equals 15 residues. This CDR3 is CASLLAGDRTDTQYF. CDR3 DNA: TGTGCCAGCTTATTAGCGGGAGATAGAACAGATACGCAGTATTTT.

The chain links TRBV5-1 to TRBJ2-7; 7 nucleotides align to TRBD1. There are 18 residues in the CDR3. Losses at the gene ends were 4 bases for V and 0 bases for J; bases not matched to a gene: 16. Looked up from germline, CDR1 is SGHRS and CDR2 is YFSETQ. As DNA, the CDR3 is TGCGCCAGCAGCAACAGGGGAGCGGCGGTAGTACGCTCCTACGAGCAGTACTTC. Amino acids: CASSNRGAAVVRSYEQYF.